These T cell receptor beta chains were read from a single sample in a study of shared clonotypes between healthy human individuals. Sequencing was performed with immunoSEQ multiplex PCR; in TCRdb, only in-frame clones are kept and a portion is missing. The table shows roughly 2,500,000 clones, with 80% to 95% occurring only once. Sequenced input: naive CD4+ T cells from PBMCs. All receptors come from a man between 18 and 35 years old in good health. Some clones in this sample may be carry-over from other donors' samples. Both conserved end residues are part of each CDR3. D genes are given only for firm matches. Size tells how often a clone was seen (once, few, many) or the class of an expanded clone, and some rows leave it out.

DNA	CDR3	J	size	V	D
TGCGCCAGCAGCACAGGACAGGGAGGGTTCGAACTGTTTTTT	CASSTGQGGFELFF	TRBJ1-4	few	TRBV5-1	TRBD1
TGTGCCAGCAGTTACGTATCCACAGGGCTCGGCTATGGCTACACCTTC	CASSYVSTGLGYGYTF	TRBJ1-2	NA	TRBV6-5	NA
TGTGCTAGTGGTTTGTCCCCAACCCCGACTAACTATGGCTACACCTTC	CASGLSPTPTNYGYTF	TRBJ1-2	NA	TRBV12-5	NA
TGTGCCAGCAATACAGCAGACGACGTATATTTT	CASNTADDVYF	TRBJ1-3	NA	TRBV28	NA
TGTGCCAGCAGCTTATTCCCCCGAGGGCGAGGGTCACCCCTCCACTTT	CASSLFPRGRGSPLHF	TRBJ1-6	NA	TRBV7-2	NA
TGTGCCAGCAGTTACTCGCGTCAGGGGGGAAACACCATATATTTT	CASSYSRQGGNTIYF	TRBJ1-3	NA	TRBV6-5	NA
TGTGCCAGCAAGCGCAGCTATGGCTACACCTTC	CASKRSYGYTF	TRBJ1-2	NA	TRBV28	NA
TGCGCCAGCAGCTTCCGGGACACGCAGGAGACCCAGTACTTC	CASSFRDTQETQYF	TRBJ2-5	NA	TRBV5-1	NA
TGTGCCAGCAGTCTAAGGGGGGAGCTGTTTTTT	CASSLRGELFF	TRBJ2-2	NA	TRBV28	NA
TGTGCCAGCAGCTTAGCCGGGGGGAACACTGAAGCTTTCTTT	CASSLAGGNTEAFF	TRBJ1-1	NA	TRBV7-3	NA
TGTGCCAGCAGCCCCCACGCGGGACAGGACTATGGCTACACCTTC	CASSPHAGQDYGYTF	TRBJ1-2	NA	TRBV9	TRBD1
TGTGCCTGGGGAGGGGGCAGGGGACCAAGGTCTGGAAACACCATATATTTT	CAWGGGRGPRSGNTIYF	TRBJ1-3	NA	TRBV30	TRBD1
TGCAGCGTTGGGTTGAAGCGGGAGGGCCCAGATACGCAGTATTTT	CSVGLKREGPDTQYF	TRBJ2-3	NA	TRBV29-1	TRBD2
TGCGCCAGCAGCTTGGAGGGTAGAGAGACCCAGTACTTC	CASSLEGRETQYF	TRBJ2-5	NA	TRBV5-1	NA
TGTGCCAGCAGCTCTCACAATTACGGGACAGTGGCGGCCTACGAGCAGTACTTC	CASSSHNYGTVAAYEQYF	TRBJ2-7	NA	TRBV27	TRBD1
TGTGCCAGTAGTTTCCGGGACAGGGGGGTTTCCGGGGATGCTTTCTTT	CASSFRDRGVSGDAFF	TRBJ1-1	NA	TRBV19	TRBD1
TGTGCCAGCAGTGGGGGCTGGGGCGGGGAGCAGTTCTTC	CASSGGWGGEQFF	TRBJ2-1	NA	TRBV2	NA
TGTGCCAGCAGCCTGAGGTCGCACTACGAGCAGTACTTC	CASSLRSHYEQYF	TRBJ2-7	NA	TRBV6-5	NA
TGTGCCAGCAGCTTAGCTGGGGAGCAGTTCTTC	CASSLAGEQFF	TRBJ2-1	NA	TRBV11-2	NA
TGCAGCGGGTACTCAGGGAACACTGAAGCTTTCTTT	CSGYSGNTEAFF	TRBJ1-1	NA	TRBV29-1	NA